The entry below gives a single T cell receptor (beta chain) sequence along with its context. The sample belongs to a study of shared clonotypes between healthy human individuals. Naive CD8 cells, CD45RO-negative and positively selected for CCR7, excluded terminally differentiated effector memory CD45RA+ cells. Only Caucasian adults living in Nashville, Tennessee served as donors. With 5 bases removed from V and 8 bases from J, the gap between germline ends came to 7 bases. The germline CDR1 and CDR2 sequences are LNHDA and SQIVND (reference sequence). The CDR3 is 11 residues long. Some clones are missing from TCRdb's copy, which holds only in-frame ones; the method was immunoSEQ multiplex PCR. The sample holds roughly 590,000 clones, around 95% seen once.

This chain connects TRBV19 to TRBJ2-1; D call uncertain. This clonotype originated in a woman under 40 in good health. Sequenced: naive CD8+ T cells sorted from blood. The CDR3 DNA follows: TGTGCCAGTAGTTACAGTCATGAGCAGTTCTTC. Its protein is CASSYSHEQFF.